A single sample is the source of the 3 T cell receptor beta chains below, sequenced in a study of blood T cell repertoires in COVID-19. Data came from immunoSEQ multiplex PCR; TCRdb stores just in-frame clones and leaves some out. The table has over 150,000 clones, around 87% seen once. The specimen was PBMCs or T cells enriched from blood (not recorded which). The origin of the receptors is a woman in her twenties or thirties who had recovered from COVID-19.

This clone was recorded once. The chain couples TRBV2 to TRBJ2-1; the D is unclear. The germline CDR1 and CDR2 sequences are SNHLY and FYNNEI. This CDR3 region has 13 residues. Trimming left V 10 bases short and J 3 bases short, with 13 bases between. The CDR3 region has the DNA TGTGCCACGAAGTCCCGGGTCTACAATGAGCAGTTCTTC. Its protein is CATKSRVYNEQFF. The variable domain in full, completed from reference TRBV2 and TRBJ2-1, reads EPEVTQTPSHQVTQMGQEVILRCVPISNHLYFYWYRQILGQKVEFLVSFYNNEISEKSEIFDDQFSVERPDGSNFTLKIRSTKLEDSAMYFCATKSRVYNEQFFGPGTRLTVL.

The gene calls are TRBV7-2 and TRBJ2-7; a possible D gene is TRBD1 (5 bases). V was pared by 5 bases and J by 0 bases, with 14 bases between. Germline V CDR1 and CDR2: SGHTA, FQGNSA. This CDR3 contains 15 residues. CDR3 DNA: TGTGCCAGCAGCAGGACATCGGAAACCTCCTACGAGCAGTACTTC. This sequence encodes CASSRTSETSYEQYF.

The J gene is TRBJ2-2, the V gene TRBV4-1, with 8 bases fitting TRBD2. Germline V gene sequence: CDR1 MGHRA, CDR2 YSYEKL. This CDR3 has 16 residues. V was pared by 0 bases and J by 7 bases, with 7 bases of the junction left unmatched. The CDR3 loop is CASSQDRRGAVGELFF. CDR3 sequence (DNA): TGCGCCAGCAGCCAAGATCGGCGGGGGGCCGTCGGGGAGCTGTTTTTT.